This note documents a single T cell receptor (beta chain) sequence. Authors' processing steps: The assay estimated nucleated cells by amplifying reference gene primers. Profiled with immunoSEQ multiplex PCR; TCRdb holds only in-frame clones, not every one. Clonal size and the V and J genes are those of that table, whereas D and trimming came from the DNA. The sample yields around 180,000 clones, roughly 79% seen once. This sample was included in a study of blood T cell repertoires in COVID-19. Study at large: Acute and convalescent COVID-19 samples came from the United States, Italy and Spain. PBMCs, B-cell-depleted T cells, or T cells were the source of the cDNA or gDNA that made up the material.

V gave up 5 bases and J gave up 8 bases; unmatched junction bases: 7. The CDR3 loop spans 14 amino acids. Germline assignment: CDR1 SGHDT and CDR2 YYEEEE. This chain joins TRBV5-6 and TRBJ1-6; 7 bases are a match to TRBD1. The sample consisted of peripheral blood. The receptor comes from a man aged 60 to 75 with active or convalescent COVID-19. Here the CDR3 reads CASRTGDHHSPLHF. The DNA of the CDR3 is TGTGCCAGCAGAACAGGGGATCATCATTCACCCCTCCACTTT. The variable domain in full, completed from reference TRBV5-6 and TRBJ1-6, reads DAGVTQSPTHLIKTRGQQVTLRCSPKSGHDTVSWYQQALGQGPQFIFQYYEEEERQRGNFPDRFSGHQFPNYSSELNVNALLLGDSALYLCASRTGDHHSPLHFGNGTRLTVT.